Listed below are T cell receptor beta chains from one sample, sequenced in a study of OX40 agonist ivuxolimab in advanced cancers. Produced via immunoSEQ multiplex PCR; TCRdb's table is partial and in-frame only. Here the sample spans roughly 23,000 clones, approximately 80% being singletons. This specimen consisted of CD4+ or CD8+ T cells sorted from blood, obtained in a trial of the OX40 agonist ivuxolimab. All receptors derive from an adult with an advanced solid tumor such as melanoma, head and neck, liver or kidney cancer. Each CDR3 is given with its conserved first and last residue. Each record gives: V gene, D gene, CDR3 protein. The D gene is left open where the match is weak.

v_gene: TRBV28; d_gene: NA; CDR3aa: CASSLSWENTEAFF
v_gene: TRBV27; d_gene: TRBD2; CDR3aa: CASSFSTGTRTYEQYF
v_gene: TRBV9; d_gene: NA; CDR3aa: CASSPATGELFF
v_gene: TRBV18; d_gene: NA; CDR3aa: CASSPRDTRSSYEQYF
v_gene: TRBV7-2; d_gene: NA; CDR3aa: CASSFDSSYNSPLHF
v_gene: TRBV5-1; d_gene: TRBD2; CDR3aa: CASTPLAGGLYEQYF
v_gene: TRBV6-5; d_gene: NA; CDR3aa: CASSRGGGEEETQYF
v_gene: TRBV11-2; d_gene: NA; CDR3aa: CASSYNTDTQYF
v_gene: TRBV29-1; d_gene: TRBD1; CDR3aa: CSVAQYDRVGRETQYF
v_gene: TRBV29-1; d_gene: TRBD2; CDR3aa: CSVPGTSGGETQYF
v_gene: TRBV27; d_gene: TRBD2; CDR3aa: CASSLWPRLAGEETQYF
v_gene: TRBV27; d_gene: NA; CDR3aa: CASSLSQGSYGYTF
v_gene: TRBV6-1; d_gene: NA; CDR3aa: CASSAGPSNYEQYF
v_gene: TRBV20-1; d_gene: NA; CDR3aa: CSASGWAFF
v_gene: TRBV9; d_gene: NA; CDR3aa: CASSAGGREYEGNEQFF
v_gene: TRBV7-4; d_gene: NA; CDR3aa: CASSSRDWGDNEQFF
v_gene: TRBV18; d_gene: TRBD2; CDR3aa: CATRGGSDNEQFF
v_gene: TRBV7-9; d_gene: TRBD1; CDR3aa: CASSSTTGVNYGYTF
v_gene: TRBV4-1; d_gene: TRBD1; CDR3aa: CASSPLGSGQGAYF
v_gene: TRBV5-4; d_gene: NA; CDR3aa: CASSLGREGSYEQYF
v_gene: TRBV6-6; d_gene: TRBD1; CDR3aa: CASSYSGAGGYEQYF
v_gene: TRBV4-3; d_gene: NA; CDR3aa: CASSQDRAGYEQYF
v_gene: TRBV7-2; d_gene: NA; CDR3aa: CASSMVSNGKTYGYTF
v_gene: TRBV5-4; d_gene: NA; CDR3aa: CASSTRQGTDTQYF
v_gene: TRBV9; d_gene: TRBD2; CDR3aa: CASSEGGTRYQETQYF
v_gene: TRBV7-2; d_gene: NA; CDR3aa: CASSLFLNTEAFF
v_gene: TRBV13; d_gene: NA; CDR3aa: CASRSASTDTQYF
v_gene: TRBV12-1; d_gene: NA; CDR3aa: CASSEKGKTYGYTF
v_gene: TRBV4-3; d_gene: NA; CDR3aa: CASSLTERASSYEQYF
v_gene: TRBV11-2; d_gene: NA; CDR3aa: CASSFSPGLSSTDTQYF
v_gene: TRBV19; d_gene: NA; CDR3aa: CASSAGGGRGELFF
v_gene: TRBV19; d_gene: NA; CDR3aa: CASTPLGDTEAFF
v_gene: TRBV28; d_gene: TRBD1; CDR3aa: CASSLRSGTGNHEQYF
v_gene: TRBV27; d_gene: TRBD2; CDR3aa: CASSPLGLAGVADTQYF
v_gene: TRBV5-6; d_gene: NA; CDR3aa: CASSLVQGLYGYTF
v_gene: TRBV5-1; d_gene: NA; CDR3aa: CASTSSLAHTDTQYF
v_gene: TRBV12-5; d_gene: TRBD2; CDR3aa: CASGRLAGSPYNEQFF
v_gene: TRBV9; d_gene: NA; CDR3aa: CASSAGHRAEKLFF
v_gene: TRBV7-2; d_gene: NA; CDR3aa: CASSWVNGDTEAFF
v_gene: TRBV7-8; d_gene: NA; CDR3aa: CASSFGEDTQYF
v_gene: TRBV30; d_gene: TRBD2; CDR3aa: CAWGREGNEQYF
v_gene: TRBV19; d_gene: TRBD1; CDR3aa: CASSIRLRDRPVGINQPQHF
v_gene: TRBV7-2; d_gene: NA; CDR3aa: CASSPNRGGNEQYF
v_gene: TRBV11-2; d_gene: NA; CDR3aa: CASSPRRGAGYNEQFF
v_gene: TRBV5-6; d_gene: NA; CDR3aa: CASSLLSQGGDTEAFF